Following are 32 T cell receptor beta chains from one sample sequenced in a study of T cells in Graves' hyperthyroidism and ophthalmopathy. TCR beta CDR3 regions were amplified from RNA. When the TCR CDR3 underwent first-round RT-PCR, the HTBI primer set was used. In TCRdb, the multiplex PCR reads were re-called with MiXCR into one record per CDR3 protein. The sample yields around 480,000 distinct CDR3 sequences, around 14% seen once. The sequencing sample was made of blood. These receptors all come from a woman aged 18-35 years with Graves' hyperthyroidism.

The genes are TRBV20-1 and TRBJ1-5; 8 bases align to TRBD1. Germline V gives CDR1 DFQATT, CDR2 SNEGSKA (reference sequence). The trim removed 2 bases at V and 2 bases at J, leaving 2 bases unmatched. The CDR3 is made up of 14 amino acids. CDR3 amino acids: CSARTTGGNQPQHF. As DNA, the CDR3 is TGCAGTGCTAGAACGACAGGGGGCAATCAGCCCCAGCATTTT.

This clonotype was seen many times. The chain has TRBV19 and TRBJ1-2; a weak D match, TRBD1 (5 bases). This CDR3 is 15 amino acids long. Germline lookup yields CDR1 LNHDA and CDR2 SQIVND (reference sequence). Trimming removed 3 bases from V and 4 bases from J, with 15 bases in between. CDR3 loop: CASSIGLDRPYGYTF. The CDR3 nucleotides read TGTGCCAGTAGTATCGGACTAGACAGACCCTATGGCTACACCTTC.

This clonotype was seen repeatedly, ten times or more. J is TRBJ2-1 and V is TRBV20-1, with 13 nucleotides matching TRBD2. The CDR3 covers 14 residues. After removal of 5 bases from V and 5 bases from J, the junction contained 3 bases not matched to a gene. Germline V gene lookup returns CDR1 DFQATT and CDR2 SNEGSKA (reference sequence). As DNA, the CDR3 is TGCAGTGCTCTAGGGACTAGCGGGAACAATGAGCAGTTCTTC. This translates into CSALGTSGNNEQFF.

This clonotype was observed many times. The chain has TRBV3-1 and TRBJ1-2, with D unclear. Between the trimmed V and J ends, which lost 0 bases and 5 bases, there was a span of 7 bases. Per the germline V gene, CDR1 is LGHDT and CDR2 is YNNKEL (reference sequence). The CDR3 runs to 13 residues. CDR3 residues: CASSQDESYGYTF. In DNA, the CDR3 is TGTGCCAGCAGCCAAGATGAGAGTTATGGCTACACCTTC.

The rearrangement uses TRBV11-2 and TRBJ2-7; D could derive from TRBD1 or TRBD2 (6 bases each). The germline CDR1 and CDR2 sequences are SGHAT and FQNNGV. This CDR3 spans 16 amino acids. V was cut by 2 bases and J by 1 base, with 15 bases left in between. CDR3 sequence reads: CASSLWGAKGSYEQYF. DNA of the CDR3: TGTGCCAGCAGCTTATGGGGGGCTAAGGGTTCCTACGAGCAGTACTTC. Combining the CDR3 with reference TRBV11-2 and TRBJ2-7 gives the whole variable domain EAGVAQSPRYKIIEKRQSVAFWCNPISGHATLYWYQQILGQGPKLLIQFQNNGVVDDSQLPKDRFSAERLKGVDSTLKIQPAKLEDSAVYLCASSLWGAKGSYEQYFGPGTRLTVT.

The table lists this clonotype with many counts. V and J are TRBV12-3 or TRBV12-4 and TRBJ2-3; no firm D call. The CDR3 totals 11 residues. Trimming shortened V by 7 bases and J by 6 bases, and 8 bases separated the two germline ends. CDR3 amino acids: CASTVGDTQYF. The CDR3, as DNA: TGTGCCAGCACCGTGGGGGATACGCAGTATTTT.

At least ten counts were recorded for this clonotype. The chain recombines TRBV20-1 with TRBJ2-7; 10 bases fit TRBD2. With V trimmed by 1 base and J by 5 bases, 11 bases remained unmatched. The CDR3 covers 16 residues. Germline V gene data show CDR1 as DFQATT and CDR2 as SNEGSKA (reference sequence). The CDR3 region is CSARGGKVAGGNEQYF. The CDR3 region has the DNA TGCAGTGCTAGAGGTGGTAAGGTAGCGGGAGGTAACGAGCAGTACTTC.

The genes are TRBV7-2 and TRBJ2-5, with TRBD1 matching over 10 bases. The CDR3 runs to 15 residues. V lost 2 bases and J lost 4; bases outside the gene matches: 4. The V gene's germline CDR1 is SGHTA and CDR2 FQGNSA. CDR3 loop: CASSLWGQGLETQYF. The CDR3 nucleotides read TGTGCCAGCAGCTTATGGGGACAGGGGTTAGAGACCCAGTACTTC.

This clonotype has a count of ten or more. V gene TRBV7-3 combines with J gene TRBJ2-5, with a weak D call TRBD1 (6 bases). The CDR3 is 14 residues long. CDR1 and CDR2 (germline): SGHTA, FQGTGA. V gave up 4 bases and J gave up 2 bases, with 11 bases separating them. CDR3 amino acids: CASSSGQLQETQYF. In DNA, the CDR3 is TGTGCCAGCAGCTCCGGACAGCTACAAGAGACCCAGTACTTC. The full variable domain, rest sourced from reference TRBV7-3 and TRBJ2-5, is GAGVSQTPSNKVTEKGKYVELRCDPISGHTALYWYRQSLGQGPEFLIYFQGTGAADDSGLPNDRFFAVRPEGSVSTLKIQRTERGDSAVYLCASSSGQLQETQYFGPGTRLLVL.

There are a few counts of this clonotype. The V and J genes are TRBV29-1 and TRBJ2-3; D may be TRBD2 (6 bases). Germline CDR1 and CDR2: SQVTM and ANQGSEA. The V gene lost 2 bases and the J gene lost 4 bases, with 19 bases spanning the gap. There are 16 residues in the CDR3. CDR3 bases: TGCAGCGTTGAACCCATGGGGCGGGAATGGGCAGATACGCAGTATTTT. Its protein product is CSVEPMGREWADTQYF.

This clonotype was recorded at least ten times. The chain employs TRBV15 and TRBJ1-1, with D possibly being TRBD1 (5 bases). V was trimmed by 4 bases and J by 7 bases, leaving 13 bases between them. CDR3 size: 13 residues. Germline V gives CDR1 LNHNV, CDR2 YYDKDF (reference sequence). Written as DNA, the CDR3 is TGTGCCACCAGCATACCCCAGGGAGATGAAGCTTTCTTT. Translated: CATSIPQGDEAFF.

This clonotype turned up a few times. The chain carries TRBV29-1 and TRBJ2-1; D is unclear. The CDR3 has 12 amino acids. Germline V lookup: CDR1 SQVTM, CDR2 ANQGSEA. The V gene lost 3 bases and the J gene lost 0 bases, with 3 bases spanning the gap. CDR3 in DNA: TGCAGCGTTGATCCCTCCTACAATGAGCAGTTCTTC. Residues: CSVDPSYNEQFF.

This clonotype showed up many times. The V gene is TRBV11-2, the J gene TRBJ2-4; the D is unclear. This CDR3 has 15 residues. V gave up 1 base and J gave up 0 bases, with 7 bases separating them. Germline CDR1 is SGHAT and CDR2 is FQNNGV. CDR3 protein: CASSLGALAKNIQYF. In nucleotides, the CDR3 is TGTGCCAGCAGCTTAGGGGCACTAGCCAAAAACATTCAGTACTTC.

At least ten counts were recorded for this clonotype. The chain recombines TRBV6-1 with TRBJ2-7, with D possibly being TRBD2 (6 bases). The CDR3 contains 15 residues. The V end was cut by 7 bases, the J end by 3 bases, with 19 bases between. The germline V gene encodes CDR1 MNHNS and CDR2 SASEGT. The CDR3 here is CASIPSFPGVYEQYF. CDR3 DNA sequence: TGTGCCAGCATCCCCTCGTTTCCGGGGGTCTACGAGCAGTACTTC.

At least ten counts were recorded for this clonotype. The genes are TRBV7-9 and TRBJ1-1; unclear D gene. The CDR3 contains 12 residues. Germline V gives CDR1 SEHNR, CDR2 FQNEAQ (reference sequence). The V end lost 5 bases, the J end lost 4 bases, and 8 bases lay between the germline ends. CDR3 sequence: CASSLVITEAFF. DNA for the CDR3: TGTGCCAGCAGCCTCGTCATCACTGAAGCTTTCTTT.

This clonotype has a count of ten or more. The chain links TRBV27 to TRBJ2-3, with D possibly matching TRBD2 (5 bases). The CDR3 sequence is 15 residues long. V was cut by 0 bases and J by 5 bases, with 12 bases left in between. In germline, CDR1 is MNHEY, CDR2 SMNVEV (reference sequence). CDR3 nucleotide sequence: TGTGCCAGCAGTTTATCGTACCTAGCAATAGATACGCAGTATTTT. Protein product: CASSLSYLAIDTQYF.

This clonotype was counted ten times or more. V is TRBV27 and J is TRBJ1-6; D perhaps matches TRBD1 (5 bases). The V end was cut by 8 bases, the J end by 9 bases, with 20 bases between. The CDR3 is 15 residues long. Germline V gene data show CDR1 as MNHEY and CDR2 as SMNVEV (reference sequence). CDR3 DNA sequence: TGTGCCAGCGGCCTTGGCAGGGTCAGTTTTTCACCCCTCCACTTT. Translation gives CASGLGRVSFSPLHF.

This chain connects TRBV5-4 to TRBJ2-4, with 12 bases identical to TRBD2. The CDR3 runs 16 residues. The junction had 12 bases not matched to a gene; V was cut back by 5 bases and J by 9 bases. Germline V CDR1 and CDR2: SGHNT, YYREEE (reference sequence). The DNA of the CDR3 is TGTGCCAGCAGTTCCCTTCTAGCGGGAGGGAGGGGCATTCAGTACTTC. It encodes CASSSLLAGGRGIQYF.

This clonotype was seen at least ten times. The gene calls are TRBV20-1 and TRBJ2-7; tentative D call: TRBD1 (6 bases). The CDR3 sequence is 14 residues long. CDR1 DFQATT and CDR2 SNEGSKA come from the germline V gene (reference sequence). V was shortened by 5 bases and J by 2 bases, with 16 bases between the two germline ends. CDR3: CSAWNRQAAYEQYF. The CDR3 DNA reads TGCAGTGCTTGGAATCGACAGGCAGCCTACGAGCAGTACTTC.

This clonotype was recorded many times. The chain is built from TRBV12-3 or TRBV12-4 and TRBJ2-3; TRBD2 agrees at 10 bases. The CDR3 runs to 15 residues. Unmatched junction bases numbered 7, after V lost 6 bases and J lost 4 bases. CDR3 loop: CASSPSGSSADTQYF. The CDR3 DNA sequence: TGTGCCAGCAGCCCTAGCGGGAGTAGCGCAGATACGCAGTATTTT.

This chain connects TRBV5-1 to TRBJ1-2, with TRBD1 as a possible D gene (6 bases). The germline V gene encodes CDR1 SGHRS and CDR2 YFSETQ. The germline V and J ends were trimmed by 5 bases and 5 bases, with 19 bases remaining between them. The CDR3 sequence is 15 residues long. The chain's CDR3 is CASRDGQSELYGYTF. In DNA, the CDR3 is TGCGCCAGCAGGGACGGACAGTCGGAACTGTATGGCTACACCTTC.

This clonotype was seen at least ten times. The chain employs TRBV27 and TRBJ1-5; the D gene is possibly TRBD1 (5 bases). V was shortened by 3 bases and J by 2 bases, with 14 bases between the two germline ends. The CDR3 loop spans 16 amino acids. Germline-derived CDR1 and CDR2 are MNHEY and SMNVEV (reference sequence). This CDR3 reads CASSFHSGEGNQPQHF. The CDR3 DNA sequence: TGTGCCAGCAGTTTTCATTCGGGGGAGGGCAATCAGCCCCAGCATTTT.

This clonotype was counted a few times. The V call is TRBV27, the J call TRBJ2-1; D is perhaps TRBD2 (7 bases). Germline values: CDR1 MNHEY, CDR2 SMNVEV (reference sequence). CDR3 length: 17 amino acids. The V gene lost 5 bases and the J gene lost 0 bases, with 17 bases spanning the gap. The CDR3 DNA sequence: TGTGCCAGCAGTCATAACGGAGGGGGGGCCTCCTACAATGAGCAGTTCTTC. Its protein is CASSHNGGGASYNEQFF.

In regard to this clonotype: The junction departs from the called germline gene at one end, perhaps through a read error. J is TRBJ2-2 and V is TRBV7-9; 14 bases align to TRBD2. The CDR3 is made up of 19 amino acids. CDR1 and CDR2 (germline): SEHNR, FQNEAQ (reference sequence). The CDR3 loop is CASSLGGTSGRRKDGEPFF. The CDR3 nucleotides are TGTGCCAGCAGCTTAGGGGGGACTAGCGGGAGAAGAAAGGACGGGGAGCCGTTTTTT.

The chain is built from TRBV7-9 and TRBJ1-1; no clear D. V was shortened by 2 bases and J by 4 bases, with 11 bases between the two germline ends. The germline CDR1 and CDR2 sequences are SEHNR and FQNEAQ (reference sequence). The CDR3 loop spans 14 amino acids. For the CDR3, the DNA is TGTGCCAGCAGCTTATGGATTTCTGGCACTGAAGCTTTCTTT. Protein sequence: CASSLWISGTEAFF.

This clonotype has ten or more counts. The chain employs TRBV27 and TRBJ2-1; D unresolved. The V end was cut by 4 bases, the J end by 7 bases, with 17 bases between. Germline CDR1 MNHEY, CDR2 SMNVEV (reference sequence). The CDR3 spans 15 residues. The CDR3 nucleotides are TGTGCCAGCAGTTCCCGCCGGTGGGTTTCGAATGAGCAGTTCTTC. As protein: CASSSRRWVSNEQFF.

This clonotype turned up a few times. The J gene is TRBJ2-5, the V gene TRBV30, with 9 positions matching TRBD2. Trimming at V came to 8 bases and at J to 5 bases, leaving 9 bases not matched to a gene. Germline loops: CDR1 GTSNPN, CDR2 SVGIG (reference sequence). The CDR3 covers 13 residues. The CDR3 DNA sequence: TGTGCCGGCGAGGGACTAGCAGTCGAGACCCAGTACTTC. It specifies CAGEGLAVETQYF.

This clonotype was observed at least ten times. This chain joins TRBV15 and TRBJ1-1, with TRBD1 as a possible D gene (6 bases). The CDR3 consists of 13 residues. The germline CDR1 and CDR2 sequences are LNHNV and YYDKDF (reference sequence). V was pared by 0 bases and J by 6 bases, with 8 bases between. The CDR3, as DNA: TGTGCCACCAGCAGAGATAGGGGGTCTGAAGCTTTCTTT. It specifies CATSRDRGSEAFF.

The chain joins TRBV7-9 to TRBJ2-7; a weak D match, TRBD1 (5 bases). Looked up from germline, CDR1 is SEHNR and CDR2 is FQNEAQ (reference sequence). Trimming shortened V by 6 bases and J by 4 bases, and 19 bases separated the two germline ends. The CDR3 is 15 amino acids. The CDR3 loop is CASSSPPGQPYEQYF. The CDR3 nucleotides read TGTGCCAGCAGTTCCCCCCCAGGACAACCTTACGAGCAGTACTTC. The entire variable domain, with the rest obtained from reference TRBV7-9 and TRBJ2-7, is as follows: DTGVSQNPRHKITKRGQNVTFRCDPISEHNRLYWYRQTLGQGPEFLTYFQNEAQLEKSRLLSDRFSAERPKGSFSTLEIQRTEQGDSAMYLCASSSPPGQPYEQYFGPGTRLTVT.

This clonotype was seen at least ten times. The chain links TRBV11-2 to TRBJ1-5; TRBD1 agrees at 8 bases. V shed 5 bases and J 7 bases; nucleotides not matched to a gene: 10. Germline V CDR1 and CDR2: SGHAT, FQNNGV. The CDR3 covers 15 residues. This CDR3 is CASSLDRAGGQPQHF. The CDR3 coding sequence is TGTGCCAGCAGCCTGGACAGGGCGGGCGGGCAGCCCCAGCATTTT.

This clonotype was seen at least ten times. The chain has TRBV10-2 and TRBJ2-1; D gene unclear. CDR1 WSHSY and CDR2 SAAADI come from the germline V gene. CDR3 length: 10 residues. Trimming took off 2 bases at V and 12 bases at J, with 5 bases between the two ends. In DNA form, the CDR3 reads TGCGCCAGCAGTGAGAATCGGCAGTTCTTC. It yields the protein CASSENRQFF.

In this sample, this clonotype turned up many times. The rearrangement links TRBV6-1 to TRBJ2-7; possibly TRBD1 for D (6 bases). The CDR3 is made up of 14 amino acids. The V gene lost 3 bases and the J gene lost 4 bases, with 13 bases spanning the gap. Germline CDR1 and CDR2: MNHNS and SASEGT. The CDR3 loop reads CASSELSGVYEQYV. The CDR3, as DNA: TGTGCCAGCAGTGAGTTGTCAGGGGTATACGAGCAGTACGTC.